The clone carrying this TCR beta chain was detected ten times or more. These data are taken from a study of CD8 T cells in ankylosing spondylitis. Each CDR3 protein gets one entry after TCRdb re-called the 5' RACE reads with MiXCR. The sample yields about 160,000 distinct CDR3 sequences, around a tenth seen once. The CDR3 runs 17 residues. The germline V and J ends were trimmed by 4 bases and 1 base, with 14 bases remaining between them. The germline CDR1 and CDR2 sequences are MNHEY and SMNVEV (reference sequence). This chain uses TRBV27 with TRBJ2-6; D remains unclear. Sequenced input: blood, either unsorted or a sorted T cell fraction (not recorded which). This receptor was taken from a female donor with ankylosing spondylitis or in good health (not recorded which). CDR3 region: CASSSYPSASGANVLTF. The CDR3 nucleotides read TGTGCCAGCAGTTCATACCCTTCGGCATCTGGGGCCAACGTCCTGACTTTC.